This TCR beta chain was profiled in a study of breast tumors, draining lymph nodes, adjacent tissues. From the multiplex PCR reads, TCRdb called clonotypes with MiXCR, one entry per CDR3 protein. Altogether under 150,000 distinct CDR3 sequences are present, just under 20% being singletons, with the ten largest covering under 4.5%. Per the germline V gene, CDR1 is SEHNR and CDR2 is FQNEAQ (reference sequence). This CDR3 has 14 residues. The V gene lost 7 bases and the J gene lost 1 base, with 10 bases spanning the gap. This clonotype has ten or more counts. Antigen: not known. The lymph nodes were axillary draining lymph nodes from breast cancer patients. Study-level points and caveats: Most tumor T cells seemingly derive from lymph node, then expand in tumor. Luminal-like breast cancer showed significantly higher tumor–nontumor repertoire similarity than basal-like. Tumors had less TCR diversity than lymph nodes, more than nontumor tissue. Tumor T cell lymph node origin was a supported hypothesis, not proven.

The rearrangement links TRBV7-9 to TRBJ2-2; maybe TRBD2 (6 bases). The specimen was axillary lymph node tissue. This receptor was identified in a female donor with breast cancer. Some clones in this sample may be carry-over from other donors' samples. The chain's CDR3 is CASTRDGNTGELFF. The DNA for the CDR3 is TGTGCCAGCACGCGGGACGGGAACACCGGGGAGCTGTTTTTT.